A single sample gave rise to the 18 T cell receptor beta chains below, sequenced in a study of T-cell reconstitution after alpha-beta-depleted transplantation in children. TCRbeta library construction was performed incorporating unique molecular identifiers. TCRdb itself ran the PCR reads through MiXCR, one entry per CDR3 protein. The sample records 100,000 to 150,000 distinct CDR3 sequences, about 23% being singletons. The source was PBMCs, mostly from graft donor cells, collected 180 days after TCRalphabeta/CD19-depleted stem cell transplant. The receptors were sampled from a male patient between 2 and 15 years old who had a stem cell transplant for chronic granulomatous disease, so the T cells may come from the graft donor.

The chain recombines TRBV18 with TRBJ2-7; 11 bases map to TRBD2. The ends lost 4 bases at V and 4 bases at J; junction bases unmatched: 12. CDR3 length: 17 amino acids. Looked up from germline, CDR1 is KGHSH and CDR2 is LQKENI. As DNA, the CDR3 is TGTGCCAGCTCACAATCGACTAGCGGGATTGTCTATTACGAGCAGTACTTC. It is translated as CASSQSTSGIVYYEQYF.

This clonotype was seen a handful of times. This chain links TRBV12-3 or TRBV12-4 with TRBJ1-2; 8 bases match TRBD1. V lost 7 bases to trimming and J lost 1 base; unmatched junction nucleotides: 5. There are 14 residues in the CDR3. CDR3 sequence (DNA): TGTGCCAGCAAAGACAGGGGCGTTAACTATGGCTACACCTTC. This translates into CASKDRGVNYGYTF.

This clonotype was counted a few times. This rearrangement joins TRBV20-1 to TRBJ1-2; TRBD1 is a possible D gene (6 bases). V lost 6 bases to trimming and J lost 7 bases, with 18 bases between them. Germline V lookup: CDR1 DFQATT, CDR2 SNEGSKA (reference sequence). CDR3 length: 13 residues. CDR3 bases: TGCAGTGCAACTTCTAACAGGGTTTCTGGCTACACCTTC. This translates into CSATSNRVSGYTF.

The chain recombines TRBV12-3 or TRBV12-4 with TRBJ1-4; D perhaps matches TRBD1 (5 bases). The CDR3 runs to 16 residues. V was clipped by 2 bases and J by 0 bases, with 10 bases between them. CDR3 in amino acids: CASSLQGVATNEKLFF. CDR3 sequence (DNA): TGTGCCAGCAGTTTACAGGGCGTTGCAACTAATGAAAAACTGTTTTTT.

At least ten counts were recorded for this clonotype. The J gene is TRBJ1-2, the V gene TRBV7-2; unclear D gene. The CDR3 is made up of 15 amino acids. The V end was cut by 2 bases, the J end by 6 bases, with 16 bases between. CDR1 is SGHTA, CDR2 FQGNSA, per germline. This CDR3 reads CASSLPPSRGDGYTF. Written as DNA, the CDR3 is TGTGCCAGCAGCTTACCTCCGAGCAGAGGAGATGGCTACACCTTC.

The CDR3: CASSWSAGEQETQYF. The CDR3 DNA is TGCGCCAGCAGCTGGTCGGCAGGGGAACAAGAGACCCAGTACTTC. The rearrangement uses TRBV5-1 and TRBJ2-5; D may be TRBD1 (6 bases). V was clipped by 3 bases and J by 2 bases, with 14 bases between them. Germline V lookup: CDR1 SGHRS, CDR2 YFSETQ. The CDR3 is 15 amino acids.

At least ten counts were recorded for this clonotype. The V call is TRBV10-3, the J call TRBJ2-7, with D maybe TRBD1 (8 bases). The CDR3 is 14 amino acids. Germline-derived CDR1 and CDR2 are ENHRY and SYGVKD. Trimming took 5 bases from V and 6 from J, leaving 17 bases between them. The CDR3 region has the DNA TGTGCCATCAGTAAGACAGGGGAGGGAGTCGAGCAGTACTTC. This gives the protein CAISKTGEGVEQYF.

This clonotype has only a few counts. The gene calls are TRBV29-1 and TRBJ2-3, with D maybe TRBD1 (5 bases). CDR1 and CDR2 (germline): SQVTM, ANQGSEA. V lost 7 bases and J lost 3, with 11 bases in between. This CDR3 contains 12 residues. CDR3 in DNA: TGCAGCGCCCAGGGCCCTACAGATACGCAGTATTTT. Protein product: CSAQGPTDTQYF.

The chain uses TRBV18 and TRBJ1-6, with D possibly TRBD1 on 6 matching bases. Germline V gene data show CDR1 as KGHSH and CDR2 as LQKENI. With 8 bases removed from V and 2 bases from J, the gap between germline ends came to 25 bases. The CDR3 loop spans 19 amino acids. The CDR3 reads CASTVLDSGRGTYNSPLHF. CDR3 sequence (DNA): TGTGCCAGCACAGTACTCGACTCGGGCAGGGGAACCTATAATTCACCCCTCCACTTT.

In its sample, this clonotype was seen a few times. The chain's CDR3 is CASSLEGSTDTQYF. As DNA, the CDR3 is TGTGCCAGCAGTTTGGAGGGGTCCACAGATACGCAGTATTTT. The chain joins TRBV12-3 or TRBV12-4 to TRBJ2-3; D may be TRBD2 (6 bases). There are 14 residues in the CDR3. V was clipped by 3 bases and J by 2 bases, with 9 bases between them.

This clonotype came up a few times. The chain couples TRBV20-1 to TRBJ2-1; D remains unclear. The CDR3 loop spans 14 amino acids. V was pared by 6 bases and J by 3 bases, with 15 bases between. CDR1 and CDR2 from the germline V gene are DFQATT and SNEGSKA (reference sequence). CDR3 protein: CSAPRGVFYNEQFF. The CDR3 coding sequence is TGCAGTGCCCCTCGTGGAGTGTTCTACAATGAGCAGTTCTTC.

This sequence joins TRBV7-2 and TRBJ2-7; D possibly uses TRBD1 or TRBD2 (5 bases each). V gave up 5 bases and J gave up 2 bases, with 16 bases separating them. The CDR3 length is 15 residues. Germline V gene lookup returns CDR1 SGHTA and CDR2 FQGNSA. The CDR3 sequence is CASSDTGTVPYEQYF. CDR3 nucleotides: TGTGCCAGCAGCGATACCGGGACGGTCCCCTACGAGCAGTACTTC.

This clonotype was seen more than once but under ten times. The rearrangement uses TRBV12-3 or TRBV12-4 and TRBJ1-5; 9 positions match TRBD1. With 6 bases clipped from V and 12 bases from J, the junction kept 18 bases outside the gene matches. CDR3 size: 16 residues. CDR3 sequence: CASSRGQGIVGPHQHF. The CDR3 region has the DNA TGTGCCAGCAGCCGGGGACAGGGTATCGTCGGGCCGCACCAGCATTTT.

This clonotype has at least ten counts. In DNA, the CDR3 is TGTGCCAGCAGTTCTGGGGAGACCCAGTACTTC. Protein: CASSSGETQYF. The chain couples TRBV12-3 or TRBV12-4 to TRBJ2-5; D ambiguous. The CDR3 extends over 11 amino acids. Trimming shortened V by 4 bases and J by 5 bases, and 5 bases separated the two germline ends.

This clonotype has only a few counts. The V and J genes are TRBV15 and TRBJ2-7; 10 bases map to TRBD1. V shed 3 bases and J 4 bases; nucleotides not matched to a gene: 3. The CDR3 is 14 amino acids. Per the germline V gene, CDR1 is LNHNV and CDR2 is YYDKDF (reference sequence). The CDR3, as DNA: TGTGCCACCAGCAGCGACAGGGGGCCATACGAGCAGTACTTC. Protein: CATSSDRGPYEQYF.

This chain links TRBV5-5 with TRBJ2-5; no clear D. From germline, CDR1 is SGHKS and CDR2 YYEKEE (reference sequence). This CDR3 comprises 15 residues. V dropped 0 bases and J dropped 1 base, with 10 bases sitting between them. DNA for the CDR3: TGTGCCAGCAGCTTGGTTGCGACCCCCCAAGAGACCCAGTACTTC. Protein: CASSLVATPQETQYF.

This clonotype has a handful of counts. This chain links TRBV6-5 with TRBJ2-1; 9 bases are a match to TRBD2. Germline CDR1 is MNHEY and CDR2 is SVGAGI. This CDR3 is built from 14 residues. Unmatched junction bases numbered 2, after V lost 1 base and J lost 7 bases. DNA for the CDR3: TGTGCCAGCAGTTACTGGCGGGAGGGAAATGAGCAGTTCTTC. Protein product: CASSYWREGNEQFF.

The rearrangement joins TRBV12-3 or TRBV12-4 to TRBJ2-5; weak D call: TRBD1 (5 bases). The CDR3 spans 15 residues. The V and J ends lost 3 bases and 1 base respectively, with 12 bases between them. The CDR3 here is CASSFDRRLQETQYF. The CDR3 coding sequence is TGTGCCAGCAGTTTTGACAGAAGGCTCCAAGAGACCCAGTACTTC.